This T cell receptor (beta chain) came from a study of CD8+ T cells in alopecia areata. Study-wide points: In lesional scalp, particularly from alopecia totalis/universalis, clonality was higher than in normal scalp.

RNA extraction and reverse transcription yielded cDNA as sequencing template. Only in-frame clones appear in the TCRdb table, and some are missing; sequencing was by immunoSEQ multiplex PCR. The sample counts 290,000 or so clones, none seen once; the ten largest own about 1.2%. The CDR3 length is 15 residues. V trimming: 3 bases; J trimming: 4 bases; junction bases outside the gene matches: 3. Germline CDR1 reads NSHNY; CDR2 reads SYGAGN. This clone was seen only a few times. What it recognizes is unknown. Each gene name is a mouse one. The missing CDR3 end, 4 residues past where the read stops, is filled in from the germline J gene. A panel of CD4, CD8alpha, NKG2D, NKG2ACE and other markers served to sort pooled cutaneous lymph node cells.

This receptor was obtained from a C3H/HeJ mouse with alopecia areata. This line is of MHC haplotype H2-k. Sequencing used CD4+ T cells sorted from a lymph node. The chain carries TRBV13-1 and TRBJ2-2; the match to TRBD1 covers 10 bases. CDR3 DNA (partial): TGTGCCAGCAGTGGACAGGGGGCGAGCACCGGG. The encoded protein is CASSGQGASTG. The entire CDR3 is CASSGQGASTGQLYF.